This T cell receptor beta chain was identified in a study of cytomegalovirus exposure and HLA in healthy donors. Across the whole study: In a later analysis, it was reported that the approximately 110 validation repertoires had been produced on the same platform as the 700 or so repertoires belonging to the first cohort. Findings of the study overall: A subsequent analysis found that TCR clusters from the first cohort also tended to co-occur in the approximately 110 validation repertoires, with about 95% of cluster scores above 0. The study found most TCR sequences rare, yet found some public TCRs in many donors.

The donors were part of the approximately 120-subject validation cohort, which stood apart from the roughly 700-subject first cohort. Data came from immunoSEQ multiplex PCR; TCRdb stores just in-frame clones and leaves some out. The sample contains a few hundred thousand clones, approximately 90% of which appear only once. A word on this clone: The antigen is unknown.

This clonotype originated in a young woman in good health and CMV-seronegative. The sequenced sample was PBMCs.

CDR3 protein: CASSPQGKGAYEQYF. The CDR3 nucleotides are TGTGCCAGCAGCCCCCAGGGGAAAGGGGCCTACGAGCAGTACTTC. The V gene is TRBV13, the J gene TRBJ2-7; a possible D gene is TRBD1 (6 bases). Germline V CDR1 and CDR2: PRHDT, FYEKMQ (reference sequence). The CDR3 is made up of 15 amino acids. Trimming pared 5 bases from V and 2 bases from J, leaving 16 bases between.